The present TCR beta chain was sequenced within a study of cytomegalovirus exposure and HLA in healthy donors. Study-level findings and limits: No immune exposure information besides CMV serostatus was available.

PCR primers comprised 60 Vbeta and 13 Jbeta primers. Profiling relied on immunoSEQ multiplex PCR, and the TCRdb table lists in-frame clones only, not all of them. This table has approximately 150,000 clones, about 84% appearing once. With respect to this clone: As yet, its antigen is unknown.

V lost 8 bases to trimming and J lost 8 bases; unmatched junction nucleotides: 14. CDR3 size: 17 residues. CDR1 PRHDT and CDR2 FYEKMQ come from the germline V gene (reference sequence). The sample comprised PBMCs. This TCR came from a man in his fifties or sixties in good health and CMV-seropositive. The genes are TRBV13 and TRBJ2-2; 13 positions match TRBD2. The CDR3 here is CASQKKGTSGISGELFF. The CDR3 nucleotides are TGTGCCAGCCAAAAAAAAGGGACTAGCGGGATTTCAGGGGAGCTGTTTTTT.